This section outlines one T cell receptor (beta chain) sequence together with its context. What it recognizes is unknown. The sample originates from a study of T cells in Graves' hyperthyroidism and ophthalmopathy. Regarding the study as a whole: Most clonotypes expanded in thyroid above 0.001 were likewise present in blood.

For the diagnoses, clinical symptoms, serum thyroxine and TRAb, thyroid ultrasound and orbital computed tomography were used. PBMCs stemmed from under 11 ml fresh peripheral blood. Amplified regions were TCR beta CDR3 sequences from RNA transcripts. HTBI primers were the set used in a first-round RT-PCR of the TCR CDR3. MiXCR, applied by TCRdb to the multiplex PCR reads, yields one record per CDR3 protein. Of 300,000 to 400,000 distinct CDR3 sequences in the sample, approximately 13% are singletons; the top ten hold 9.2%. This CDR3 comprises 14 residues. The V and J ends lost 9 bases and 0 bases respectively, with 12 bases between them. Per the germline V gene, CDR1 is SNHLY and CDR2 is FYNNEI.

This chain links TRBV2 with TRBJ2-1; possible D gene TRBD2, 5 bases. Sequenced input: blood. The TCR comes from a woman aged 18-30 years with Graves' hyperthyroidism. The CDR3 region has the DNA TGTGCCAGTAGACTATCCCGCTCCTACAATGAGCAGTTCTTC. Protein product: CASRLSRSYNEQFF. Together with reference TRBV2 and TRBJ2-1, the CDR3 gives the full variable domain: EPEVTQTPSHQVTQMGQEVILRCVPISNHLYFYWYRQILGQKVEFLVSFYNNEISEKSEIFDDQFSVERPDGSNFTLKIRSTKLEDSAMYFCASRLSRSYNEQFFGPGTRLTVL.